This T cell receptor (beta chain) emerged from a study of graft-versus-host responses after intestinal transplantation. Study summary: Transplants were multivisceral, liver-intestinal, or isolated intestinal.

TCRdb's table, derived via immunoSEQ multiplex PCR, lists solely in-frame clones and lacks some. Of some 21,000 clones in the sample, about 57% were seen once. Losses at the gene ends were 4 bases for V and 2 bases for J; bases not matched to a gene: 4. Germline V gives CDR1 SGHRS, CDR2 YFSETQ. The CDR3 has 15 amino acids. Researchers sorted proliferating CFSE-low CD3+CD4+ and CD3+CD8+ responders once the reaction had finished. Within the sample, this clone is medium-sized (0.01 to 0.1%). The sample consisted of alloreactive CD4+ T cells from a mixed lymphocyte reaction culture, taken before intestinal transplant. Subset here: CFSE-low proliferating T cells sorted from roughly six-day pre-transplant mixed lymphocyte reaction (GvH or HvG direction). The rearrangement joins TRBV5-1 to TRBJ2-1, with TRBD1 identical over 9 bases. The TCR sequence derives from a human patient who received an intestinal transplant. The CDR3 sequence: CASSLDRGTYNEQFF. The CDR3 DNA reads as TGCGCCAGCAGCCTTGACAGGGGGACCTACAATGAGCAGTTCTTC.